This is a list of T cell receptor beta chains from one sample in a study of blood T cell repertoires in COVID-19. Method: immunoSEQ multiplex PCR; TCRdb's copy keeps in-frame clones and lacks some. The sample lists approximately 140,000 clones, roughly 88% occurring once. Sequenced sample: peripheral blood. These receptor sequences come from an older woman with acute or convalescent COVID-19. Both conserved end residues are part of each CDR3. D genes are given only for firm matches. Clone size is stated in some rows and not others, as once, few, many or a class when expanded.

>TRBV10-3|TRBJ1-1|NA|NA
TGTGCCATCACCTCGACAGCAATGAACACTGAAGCTTTCTTT
CAITSTAMNTEAFF
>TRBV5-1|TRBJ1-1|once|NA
TGCGCCAGCAGGAAAGAACAGAACACTGAAGCTTTCTTT
CASRKEQNTEAFF
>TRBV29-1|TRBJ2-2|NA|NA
TGCAGCGTTGAGGGGACTTCCACCGGGGAGCTGTTTTTT
CSVEGTSTGELFF
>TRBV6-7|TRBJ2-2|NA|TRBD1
TGTGCCAGCAGTTACTCGGACAGGGCCCTACACCGGGGAGCTGTTTTT
CASSYSDRALHRGAVF
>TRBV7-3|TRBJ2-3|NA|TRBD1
TGTGCCAGCAGCCAGGGACAGCTTAGCACAGATACGCAGTATTTT
CASSQGQLSTDTQYF
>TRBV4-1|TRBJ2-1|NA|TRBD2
TGCGCCAGCAGCCAAGAACGGCTAGCGGGGGGAGATGAGCAGTTCTTC
CASSQERLAGGDEQFF
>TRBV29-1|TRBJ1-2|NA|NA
TGCAGCGCCGCGGGGGGTGACTATGGCTACACCTTC
CSAAGGDYGYTF
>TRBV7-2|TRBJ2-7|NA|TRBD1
TGTGCCAGCAGCTTAGGAGGGACAGGGTACCCCTACGAGCAGTACTTC
CASSLGGTGYPYEQYF
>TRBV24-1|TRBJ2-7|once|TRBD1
TGTGCCACCAGTCCCGCGCAGGGGGCAGGATCCTACGAGCAGTACTTC
CATSPAQGAGSYEQYF
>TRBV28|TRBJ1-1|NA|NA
TGTGCCAGCAGTTTAGGACAGAACATGAACACTGAAGCTTTCTTT
CASSLGQNMNTEAFF
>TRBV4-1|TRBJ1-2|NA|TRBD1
TGCGCCAGCAGCCAAGTGGACAGGACGAACTATGGCTACACCTTC
CASSQVDRTNYGYTF
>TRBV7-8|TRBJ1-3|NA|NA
TGTGCCAGCCTGGACAGACCGGGAAACACCATATATTTT
CASLDRPGNTIYF
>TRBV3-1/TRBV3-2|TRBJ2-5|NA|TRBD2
TGTGCCAGCAGCCAAGATCTGAGCGGGGGGGCCCAAGAGACCCAGTACTTC
CASSQDLSGGAQETQYF
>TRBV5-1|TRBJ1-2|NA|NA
TGCGCCAGCAGCTCTGACGGAGCCATGGACTATGGCTACACCTTC
CASSSDGAMDYGYTF
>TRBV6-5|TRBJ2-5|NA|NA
TGTGCCAGCACCCCGAGGCGAGAAGAGACCCAGTACTTC
CASTPRREETQYF
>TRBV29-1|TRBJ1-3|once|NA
TGCAGCGTTGAACAGGACTCTGGAAACACCATATATTTT
CSVEQDSGNTIYF
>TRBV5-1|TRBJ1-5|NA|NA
TGCGCCAGCAGCCTGGGGCCCGGGAGCAATCAGCCCCAGCATTTT
CASSLGPGSNQPQHF
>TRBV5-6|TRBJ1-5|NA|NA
TGTGCCAGCAGCTGGGGGGTCAGGGATCAGCCCCAGCATTTT
CASSWGVRDQPQHF
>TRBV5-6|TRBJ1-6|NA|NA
TGTGCCAGCAGCTTTCGGGGTGGGAACTATAATTCACCCCTCCACTTT
CASSFRGGNYNSPLHF
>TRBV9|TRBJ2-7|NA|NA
TGTGCCAGCAGCGTAGCCGTGTCCGGGAGTCAATTTTCCTACGAGCAGTACTTC
CASSVAVSGSQFSYEQYF
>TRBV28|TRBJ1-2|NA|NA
TGTGCCAGCAGTTTACCGCTGGGGAGCTTCTATGGCTACACCTTC
CASSLPLGSFYGYTF
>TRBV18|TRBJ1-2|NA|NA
TGTGCCAGCTCACCAAGCGGGGCTTTTTATGGCTACACCTTC
CASSPSGAFYGYTF
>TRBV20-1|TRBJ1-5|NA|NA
TGCAGTGCTAGTGTCAGGGGCGGGGGTCAGCCCCAGCATTTT
CSASVRGGGQPQHF
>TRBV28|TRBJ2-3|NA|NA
TGTGCCAGCAGTTTAGGGGCCCTAGATACGCAGTATTTT
CASSLGALDTQYF
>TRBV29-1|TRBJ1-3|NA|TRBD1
TGCAGCGTTGGGACAGGCGGCCCTGGAAACACCATATATTTT
CSVGTGGPGNTIYF
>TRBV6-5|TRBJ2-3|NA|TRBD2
TGTGCCAGCAGTTTACGGGGGGGCCGGGCGGATACGCAGTATTTT
CASSLRGGRADTQYF
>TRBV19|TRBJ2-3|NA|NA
TGTGCCAGTAGTCACAGGGAGGGCGCAGATACGCAGTATTTT
CASSHREGADTQYF
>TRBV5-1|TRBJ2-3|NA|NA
TGCGCCAGCAGCGTCCCTCCGGGAGATACGCAGTATTTT
CASSVPPGDTQYF
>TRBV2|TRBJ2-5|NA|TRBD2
TGTGCCAGCAGGGCAACTAGCGGGGGCGCAGAGACCCAGTACTTC
CASRATSGGAETQYF
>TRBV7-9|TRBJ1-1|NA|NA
TGTGCCAGCAGCTTAACACGGGCGGGGGGCCGCACTGAAGCTTTCTTT
CASSLTRAGGRTEAFF
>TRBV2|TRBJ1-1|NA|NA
TGTGCCAGCAGTGAATACGGGGTAAGCTCTGAAGCTTTCTTT
CASSEYGVSSEAFF
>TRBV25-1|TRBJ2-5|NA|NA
TGTGCCAGCGGAGACAGTTCCAAGACCCAGTACTTC
CASGDSSKTQYF
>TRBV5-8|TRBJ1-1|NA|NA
TGTGCCAGCAGCTTACAGGGTTTTGCGACTGAAGCTTTCTTT
CASSLQGFATEAFF
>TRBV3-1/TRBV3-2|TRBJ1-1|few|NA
TGTGCCAGCAGCCCCCCCTATTGGGAACGGGGCACTGAAGCTTTCTTT
CASSPPYWERGTEAFF
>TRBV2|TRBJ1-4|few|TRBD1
TGTGCCAGCAGTGAAGGGGGACAGGGTTGGGAAAAACTGTTTTTT
CASSEGGQGWEKLFF
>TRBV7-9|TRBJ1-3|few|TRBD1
TGTGCCAGCCGGGGACAGGGTACTGCTGGAAACACCATATATTTT
CASRGQGTAGNTIYF
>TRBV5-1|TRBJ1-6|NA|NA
TGCGCCAGCAGCTGGGACTCAAATTCACCCCTCCACTTT
CASSWDSNSPLHF
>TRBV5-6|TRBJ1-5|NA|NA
TGTGCCAGCAGCCCAGGCTCGGTGAATCAGCCCCAGCATTTT
CASSPGSVNQPQHF
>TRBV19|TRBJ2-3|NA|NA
TGTGCCAGTACCCCACCAGCGAGCACAGATACGCAGTATTTT
CASTPPASTDTQYF
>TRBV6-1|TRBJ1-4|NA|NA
TGTGCCAGCAGTGGGTTTTTAAGAGCCCGGAGTGAAAAACTGTTTTTT
CASSGFLRARSEKLFF
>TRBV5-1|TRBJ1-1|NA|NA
TGCGCCAGCAGCTTACAGCCGGGGCAGGGGACTGAAGCTTTCTTT
CASSLQPGQGTEAFF
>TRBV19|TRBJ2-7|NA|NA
TGTGCCAGTAGTATTGGGCCCTCCTACGAGCAGTACTTC
CASSIGPSYEQYF
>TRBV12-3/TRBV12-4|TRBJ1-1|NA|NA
TGTGCCAGCAGTCCCCAGGGAAAAACTGAAGCTTTCTTT
CASSPQGKTEAFF
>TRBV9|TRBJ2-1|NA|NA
TGTGCCAGCAGCGTAGGAGGCGAGTACAATGAGCAGTTCTTC
CASSVGGEYNEQFF
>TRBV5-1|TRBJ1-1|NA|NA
TGCGCCAGCAGCTTGGAGGACGGACTGGCTGAAGCTTTCTTT
CASSLEDGLAEAFF
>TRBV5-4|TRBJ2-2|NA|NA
TGTGCCAGCAGCTTAACGGGGGCGAACACCGGGGAGCTGTTTTTT
CASSLTGANTGELFF
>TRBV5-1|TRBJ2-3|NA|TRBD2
TGCGCCAGCAGCTCTCTTCGAGCGGGGGGGCCTGCAGATACGCAGTATTTT
CASSSLRAGGPADTQYF
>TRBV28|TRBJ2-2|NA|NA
TGTGCCAGCAGTTCCCCGGCGAGGGTAGGCGGGGAGCTGTTTTTT
CASSSPARVGGELFF
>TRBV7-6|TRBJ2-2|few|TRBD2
TGTGCCAGCAGCCGGCACGCCCCCCAAGCCACCTCTACTAGCGGGGGCGGGGAGCTGTTTTTT
CASSRHAPQATSTSGGGELFF
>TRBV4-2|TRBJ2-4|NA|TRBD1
TGTGCCAGCAGCCAGGACAGGGGTAGCATTCAGTACTTC
CASSQDRGSIQYF
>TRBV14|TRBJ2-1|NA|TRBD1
TGTGCCCGTCAGGGACAGGTGGGCGCCTACAATGAGCAGTTCTTC
CARQGQVGAYNEQFF
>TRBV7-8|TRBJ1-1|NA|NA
TGTGCCAGCAGCCACGAAAAGCTTGAAGCTTTCTTT
CASSHEKLEAFF
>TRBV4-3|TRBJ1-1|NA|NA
TGCGCCAGCAGCCAAGATTTGGGGGCCGCTGAAGCTTTCTTT
CASSQDLGAAEAFF
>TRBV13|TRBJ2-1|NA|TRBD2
TGTGCCAGCAGCTTATCTTTCGGGGGGGACCGCTTAATCTACAATGAGCAGTTCTTC
CASSLSFGGDRLIYNEQFF
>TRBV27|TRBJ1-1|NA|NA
TGTGCCAGCAGTTTTTCCCCGACAGCGAACACTGAAGCTTTCTTT
CASSFSPTANTEAFF